Below, 24 T cell receptor beta chains from the same sample are listed, as sequenced in a study of T cells after posttransplantation cyclophosphamide (dated by TCRdb to the mid-2010s). Library construction relied on the immunoSEQ multiplex PCR assay. TCRdb re-hosts the immuneACCESS table, in-frame sequences only. Its copies lack some clones; in the studies checked, an unresolved V gene accounts for under half of them, and the cause for the rest is not known. In this sample, tens of thousands of clones appear, none counted once only. The ten biggest clones cover roughly 2.4% of the sample. The sequenced material came from PBMCs. Source of these receptors: a man aged 40-49 years in good health, CMV-negative, and a related stem cell transplant donor.

This clone was found many times. The rearrangement uses TRBV7-2 and TRBJ2-3; D is perhaps TRBD1 (5 bases). Germline CDR1 is SGHTA and CDR2 is FQGNSA. Trimming cost V 1 base and J 6 bases, with 17 bases left between them. CDR3 length: 16 amino acids. The CDR3 spells CASSLEGRAGVDTQYF. As DNA, the CDR3 is TGTGCCAGCAGCTTAGAGGGCAGGGCTGGTGTTGATACGCAGTATTTT.

This clone was seen repeatedly, ten times or more. V usage is TRBV28 and J usage is TRBJ1-1; 9 nucleotides agree with TRBD1. CDR3 size: 17 residues. The germline V gene has CDR1 MDHEN and CDR2 SYDVKM. Trimming took 3 bases from V and 1 from J; bases not matched to a gene: 9. CDR3 amino acids: CASSFYSVGQGNTEAFF. CDR3 sequence (DNA): TGTGCCAGCAGTTTTTATTCGGTGGGACAGGGGAACACTGAAGCTTTCTTT.

The CDR3 protein is CASSLSTGVKAFF. CDR3 DNA sequence: TGTGCCAGCAGTCTCAGCACAGGCGTTAAGGCTTTCTTT. The genes are TRBV6-5 and TRBJ1-1; TRBD1 might be the D (5 bases). Trimming took off 5 bases at V and 11 bases at J, with 18 bases between the two ends. CDR1 MNHEY and CDR2 SVGAGI come from the germline V gene. This CDR3 has 13 residues.

At least ten counts were recorded for this clone. CDR3 region: CATSGGIYEQYF. The CDR3 DNA sequence: TGTGCCACCTCCGGGGGGATCTACGAGCAGTACTTC. This chain links TRBV19 with TRBJ2-7; 7 nucleotides line up with TRBD2. Germline loops: CDR1 LNHDA, CDR2 SQIVND (reference sequence). The V gene end was trimmed by 10 bases and the J gene end by 3 bases; junction bases not matched to a gene: 6. The CDR3 covers 12 residues.

This clone was observed at least ten times. The chain is built from TRBV19 and TRBJ1-5, with TRBD1 identical over 7 bases. V lost 1 base to trimming and J lost 2 bases; unmatched junction nucleotides: 5. Germline loops: CDR1 LNHDA, CDR2 SQIVND (reference sequence). The CDR3 consists of 16 residues. The CDR3 is CASSIAAGTGNQPQHF. The CDR3 DNA sequence: TGTGCCAGTAGTATAGCAGCAGGGACAGGCAATCAGCCCCAGCATTTT.

This clone was seen at least ten times. V usage is TRBV7-6 and J usage is TRBJ1-1; D call uncertain. Trimming removed 5 bases at V and 6 bases at J, with 25 bases between. Germline assignment: CDR1 SGHVS and CDR2 FNYEAQ. CDR3 length: 17 amino acids. DNA for the CDR3: TGTGCCAGCAGCCCGAACGTCGGTCTACAGTTTAGAGCTGAAGCTTTCTTT. Protein product: CASSPNVGLQFRAEAFF.

This clone was seen many times. J is TRBJ2-1 and V is TRBV7-9; TRBD2 aligns across 14 bases. CDR1 and CDR2 from the germline V gene are SEHNR and FQNEAQ (reference sequence). This CDR3 is built from 17 residues. V shed 4 bases and J 6 bases; nucleotides not matched to a gene: 8. In nucleotides, the CDR3 is TGTGCCAGCAGCTCTACTGGACTAGCGGGAGGCCGCAATGAGCAGTTCTTC. Translating it yields CASSSTGLAGGRNEQFF.

This clone was picked up many times. The genes are TRBV6-5 and TRBJ1-2; D is ambiguous. CDR1 is MNHEY, CDR2 SVGAGI, per germline. The CDR3 totals 16 residues. Trimming shortened V by 0 bases and J by 2 bases, and 13 bases separated the two germline ends. CDR3 loop: CASSYSNPTLNYGYTF. CDR3 DNA sequence: TGTGCCAGCAGTTACTCGAATCCCACCCTAAACTATGGCTACACCTTC.

This clone was observed at least ten times. The gene calls are TRBV27 and TRBJ1-3; 7 positions match TRBD1. V shed 6 bases, J shed 4 bases, and the junction held 3 bases outside the gene matches. This CDR3 is 13 amino acids long. In germline, CDR1 is MNHEY, CDR2 SMNVEV (reference sequence). The chain's CDR3 is CASREGAGNTIYF. Here the CDR3 DNA reads TGTGCCAGCAGAGAGGGGGCCGGAAACACCATATATTTT.

This clone was recorded a few times. The rearrangement uses TRBV27 and TRBJ2-5; TRBD1 matches 8 bases. The J call may be mistaken, given a closer DNA end match to TRBJ2-7. Looked up from germline, CDR1 is MNHEY and CDR2 is SMNVEV (reference sequence). This CDR3 has 13 residues. CDR3 sequence: CASGIQGAYEQYF. In DNA, the CDR3 is TGTGCCAGCGGAATACAGGGGGCCTACGAGCAGTACTTC.

This clone was counted many times. This chain uses TRBV19 with TRBJ2-1, with 11 bases lining up with TRBD1. CDR1 and CDR2 (germline): LNHDA, SQIVND (reference sequence). Trimming took 5 bases from V and 7 from J; bases not matched to a gene: 7. The CDR3 totals 15 residues. The CDR3 sequence is CASSGGTGGMNEQFF. For the CDR3, the DNA is TGTGCCAGTAGTGGAGGGACAGGGGGTATGAATGAGCAGTTCTTC.

Ten or more counts support this clone. This chain links TRBV6-1 with TRBJ2-7; D gene ambiguous. Germline CDR1 and CDR2: MNHNS and SASEGT. The ends were cut back, 3 bases at V and 5 bases at J, with 5 bases in the middle. This CDR3 is built from 11 residues. In DNA form, the CDR3 reads TGTGCCAGCAGTGACGGTCACGAGCAGTACTTC. Residues: CASSDGHEQYF.

This clone has just a few counts. The CDR3 is CASSQYRDTEAFF. The CDR3 DNA is TGTGCCAGCAGTCAGTACAGGGATACTGAAGCTTTCTTT. This chain connects TRBV6-5 to TRBJ1-1, with a possible D match to TRBD1 (6 bases). CDR1 MNHEY and CDR2 SVGAGI come from the germline V gene. The CDR3 loop spans 13 amino acids. V shed 5 bases and J shed 5 bases, with 12 bases lying between them.

This clone was observed at least ten times. The rearrangement links TRBV5-6 to TRBJ2-7, with 12 bases that match TRBD2. This CDR3 has 17 residues. V gave up 6 bases and J gave up 1 base; unmatched junction bases: 11. Germline V gives CDR1 SGHDT, CDR2 YYEEEE. The CDR3 region is CASNPGTSGFLSYEQYF. For the CDR3, the DNA is TGTGCCAGCAATCCTGGGACTAGCGGGTTCTTATCCTACGAGCAGTACTTC.

This clone was recorded at least ten times. The chain employs TRBV10-3 and TRBJ2-3, with a weak D call TRBD2 (6 bases). Trimming removed 2 bases at V and 0 bases at J, with 12 bases between. Germline CDR1 and CDR2: ENHRY and SYGVKD. The CDR3 covers 16 residues. CDR3 DNA: TGTGCCATCAGTGAGGGGGACTTCCCTAGCACAGATACGCAGTATTTT. It is translated as CAISEGDFPSTDTQYF.

This clone was seen ten or more times. The V and J genes are TRBV7-8 and TRBJ2-1; 11 nucleotides match TRBD2. After removal of 6 bases from V and 2 bases from J, the junction contained 6 bases not matched to a gene. The CDR3 has 16 amino acids. CDR1 is SGHVS, CDR2 FQNEAQ, per germline. The CDR3 sequence is CASRPVTSGTYNEQFF. The CDR3, as DNA: TGTGCCAGCAGACCCGTGACTAGCGGGACCTACAATGAGCAGTTCTTC.

In its sample, this clone was seen many times. The V and J genes are TRBV4-2 and TRBJ2-7; 8 bases map to TRBD2. Germline lookup yields CDR1 LGHNA and CDR2 YNFKEQ. The V gene end was trimmed by 4 bases and the J gene end by 3 bases; junction bases not matched to a gene: 11. The length of the CDR3 is 16 residues. The CDR3 coding sequence is TGTGCCAGCAGCCCAAAACTAGCGGAAGTAAACTACGAGCAGTACTTC. This codes for CASSPKLAEVNYEQYF.

This clone was counted ten times or more. This rearrangement joins TRBV7-6 to TRBJ2-1; D is possibly TRBD2 (6 bases). Germline V lookup: CDR1 SGHVS, CDR2 FNYEAQ. V was cut by 3 bases and J by 3 bases, with 12 bases left in between. This CDR3 comprises 15 residues. CDR3 bases: TGTGCCAGCAGCTTTTCAGCGGGTATCTACAATGAGCAGTTCTTC. Translation: CASSFSAGIYNEQFF.

This clone occurred many times. V is TRBV9 and J is TRBJ2-2; TRBD2 aligns across 8 bases. CDR1 and CDR2 from the germline V gene are SGDLS and YYNGEE. After removal of 4 bases from V and 0 bases from J, the junction contained 2 bases not matched to a gene. The CDR3 sequence is 15 residues long. CDR3 in amino acids: CASSPGGANTGELFF. The DNA of the CDR3 is TGTGCCAGCAGCCCGGGGGGGGCGAACACCGGGGAGCTGTTTTTT.

In its sample, this clone was seen many times. The chain has TRBV6-1 and TRBJ2-2; D not certain. This CDR3 is built from 19 residues. Germline assignment: CDR1 MNHNS and CDR2 SASEGT. V was clipped by 0 bases and J by 3 bases, with 20 bases between them. CDR3: CASSEATPVIGVDTGELFF. In DNA form, the CDR3 reads TGTGCCAGCAGTGAAGCGACCCCGGTGATAGGAGTGGACACCGGGGAGCTGTTTTTT.

This clone was seen ten or more times. The J gene is TRBJ1-4, the V gene TRBV7-6; 9 bases are a match to TRBD1. Per the germline V gene, CDR1 is SGHVS and CDR2 is FNYEAQ. Unmatched junction bases numbered 4, after V lost 5 bases and J lost 3 bases. The CDR3 runs 15 residues. CDR3 sequence: CASSPGQGSNEKLFF. CDR3 sequence (DNA): TGTGCCAGCAGCCCCGGACAGGGGTCTAATGAAAAACTGTTTTTT.

This clone was seen repeatedly, ten times or more. The V gene is TRBV5-1, the J gene TRBJ2-3; D perhaps matches TRBD1 (6 bases). Germline CDR1 reads SGHRS; CDR2 reads YFSETQ. With 0 bases removed from V and 3 bases from J, the gap between germline ends came to 11 bases. This CDR3 region has 15 residues. CDR3 residues: CASSLEGRGTDTQYF. As DNA, the CDR3 is TGCGCCAGCAGCTTGGAGGGCAGGGGAACAGATACGCAGTATTTT.

This clone was recorded many times. The chain carries TRBV5-1 and TRBJ2-3; 11 bases are shared with TRBD2. Germline CDR1 and CDR2: SGHRS and YFSETQ. Losses at the gene ends were 0 bases for V and 5 bases for J; bases not matched to a gene: 2. This CDR3 region has 15 residues. DNA of the CDR3: TGCGCCAGCAGCTTGGTTGGGACTAGCGGAGATACGCAGTATTTT. Residues: CASSLVGTSGDTQYF.

The sample holds many counts of this clone. This chain links TRBV5-1 with TRBJ1-2; D may be TRBD1 (5 bases). Germline assignment: CDR1 SGHRS and CDR2 YFSETQ. V shed 4 bases and J shed 8 bases, with 18 bases lying between them. This CDR3 is built from 14 residues. CDR3 loop: CASSGGLGSEGYTF. CDR3 DNA: TGCGCCAGCAGCGGGGGTCTCGGGAGCGAGGGCTACACCTTC.